Listed below are T cell receptor beta chains from one sample, sequenced in a study of T cells in Graves' hyperthyroidism and ophthalmopathy. TCRdb reprocessed the multiplex PCR reads via MiXCR and lists one record per CDR3 protein. This sample yields roughly 600,000 distinct CDR3 sequences, of which roughly 15% are seen a single time; about an eighth belongs to the top ten. The sequenced sample was blood. These receptors all come from a woman between 45 and 65 years old with Graves' ophthalmopathy. The CDR3 runs from the conserved cysteine through the conserved F or W. The D gene is left open where the match is weak. Where a row states a size, it is once, few, many or the class of an expanded clone; other rows omit it.

j_call,v_call,d_call,clone_size,cdr3_aa,cdr3_nt
TRBJ2-7,TRBV30,NA,many,CAWNPVGQFPRVYEQYF,TGTGCCTGGAACCCGGTCGGACAGTTTCCTCGGGTCTACGAGCAGTACTTC
TRBJ2-2,TRBV7-2,NA,many,CASSLQRSANTGELFF,TGTGCCAGCAGCTTACAGCGGAGCGCGAACACCGGGGAGCTGTTTTTT
TRBJ2-3,TRBV28,TRBD2,many,CASRRLAGADTQYF,TGTGCCAGCAGAAGACTAGCGGGAGCAGATACGCAGTATTTT
TRBJ2-7,TRBV5-1,NA,NA,CASSYSGTKGEQYF,TGCGCCAGCAGCTACTCCGGGACGAAGGGCGAGCAGTACTTC
TRBJ2-5,TRBV29-1,NA,few,CSVGAVQETQYF,TGCAGCGTTGGGGCGGTCCAAGAGACCCAGTACTTC
TRBJ2-7,TRBV5-6,TRBD1,NA,CASSWEQGAREQYF,TGTGCCAGCAGCTGGGAACAGGGGGCGCGCGAGCAGTACTTC
TRBJ2-7,TRBV18,TRBD2,many,CASSPMGLAGVGEQYF,TGTGCCAGCTCACCAATGGGACTAGCGGGAGTTGGGGAGCAGTACTTC
TRBJ2-7,TRBV29-1,NA,many,CSVEEAGGSYEQYF,TGCAGCGTTGAAGAAGCGGGTGGCTCCTACGAGCAGTACTTC
TRBJ1-2,TRBV19,NA,few,CASSRGGGYGYTF,TGTGCCAGTAGTCGGGGCGGAGGCTATGGCTACACCTTC
TRBJ2-1,TRBV7-2,NA,many,CASSSPVGLAFNEQFF,TGTGCCAGCAGCTCCCCCGTTGGGCTAGCGTTCAATGAGCAGTTCTTC
TRBJ2-4,TRBV12-5,NA,few,CASGLGPPGATARQNIQYF,TGTGCTAGTGGCTTGGGCCCCCCTGGGGCCACCGCAAGACAAAACATTCAGTACTTC
TRBJ2-5,TRBV3-1,TRBD1,many,CASSNAGTAQYF,TGTGCCAGCAGCAACGCCGGGACAGCACAGTACTTC
TRBJ2-7,TRBV5-1,NA,many,CASSSAGSYEQYF,TGCGCCAGCAGCTCGGCAGGGTCCTACGAGCAGTACTTC
TRBJ1-5,TRBV5-6,NA,NA,CASSYTGRNNQPQHF,TGTGCCAGCAGCTACACAGGGAGGAACAATCAGCCCCAGCATTTT
TRBJ2-5,TRBV19,TRBD2,few,CATLPTRPGTSGSGETQYF,TGTGCCACCCTTCCGACCAGACCCGGGACTAGCGGGAGTGGCGAGACCCAGTACTTC
TRBJ2-5,TRBV12-3/TRBV12-4,NA,few,CASSLPGDQETQYF,TGTGCCAGCAGTTTACCGGGAGACCAAGAGACCCAGTACTTC